This TCR beta chain stems from a study of CD8+ T cells in alopecia areata. It was from alopecia areata patients that lesional scalp punch biopsies and peripheral blood were collected. Following RNA extraction, reverse transcription yielded cDNA that acted as the sequencing template. Sequencing was performed with immunoSEQ multiplex PCR; in TCRdb, only in-frame clones are kept and a portion is missing. Altogether around 160,000 clones are present, about 89% being singletons, with the ten largest covering roughly 16%. Trimming removed 6 bases at V and 5 bases at J, with 14 bases between. Germline CDR1 reads WSHSY; CDR2 reads SAAADI. The CDR3 runs to 13 residues. This clone was seen once.

This TCR came from a human donor with alopecia areata. This material consisted of CD8+ T cells sorted from blood, taken at week 0. The rearrangement joins TRBV10-2 to TRBJ2-7, with a possible D match to TRBD2 (6 bases). CDR3 protein: CASREGTFNEQYF. CDR3 bases: TGCGCCAGCAGGGAGGGGACGTTCAACGAGCAGTACTTC.